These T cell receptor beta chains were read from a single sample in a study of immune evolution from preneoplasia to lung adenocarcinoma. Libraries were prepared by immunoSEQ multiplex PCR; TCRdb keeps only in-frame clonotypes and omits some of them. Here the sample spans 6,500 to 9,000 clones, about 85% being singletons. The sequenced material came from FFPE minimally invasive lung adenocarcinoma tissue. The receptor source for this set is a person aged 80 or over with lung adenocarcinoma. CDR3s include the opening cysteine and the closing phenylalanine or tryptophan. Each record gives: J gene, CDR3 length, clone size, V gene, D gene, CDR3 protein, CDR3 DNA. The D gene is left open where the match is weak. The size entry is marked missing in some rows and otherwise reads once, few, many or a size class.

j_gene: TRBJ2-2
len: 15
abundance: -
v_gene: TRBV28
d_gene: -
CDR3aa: CASSRGGGNTGELFF
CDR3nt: TGTGCCAGCAGTAGGGGAGGGGGGAACACCGGGGAGCTGTTTTTT

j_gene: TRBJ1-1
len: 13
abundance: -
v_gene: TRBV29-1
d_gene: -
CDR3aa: CSVELVEDTEAFF
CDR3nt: TGCAGCGTTGAGCTGGTCGAAGATACTGAAGCTTTCTTT

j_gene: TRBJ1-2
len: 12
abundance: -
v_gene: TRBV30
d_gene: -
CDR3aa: CAWSDGARGYTF
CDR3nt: TGTGCCTGGAGTGATGGGGCTAGGGGCTACACCTTC

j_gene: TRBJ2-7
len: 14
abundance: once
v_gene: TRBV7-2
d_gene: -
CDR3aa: CASSFLAISYEQYF
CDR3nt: TGTGCCAGCAGCTTCCTAGCGATCTCCTACGAGCAGTACTTC

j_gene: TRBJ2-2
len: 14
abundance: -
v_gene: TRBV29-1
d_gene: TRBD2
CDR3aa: CSAGLLAGVGELFF
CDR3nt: TGCAGCGCAGGGTTGCTAGCGGGGGTCGGGGAGCTGTTTTTT

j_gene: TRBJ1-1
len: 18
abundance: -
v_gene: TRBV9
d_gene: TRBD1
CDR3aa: CASSDKTGTGGVGTEAFF
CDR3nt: TGTGCCAGCAGTGATAAAACCGGGACAGGGGGCGTAGGTACTGAAGCTTTCTTT

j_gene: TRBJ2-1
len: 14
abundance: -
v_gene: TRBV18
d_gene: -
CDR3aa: CASSPVGETNEQFF
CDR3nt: TGTGCCAGCTCACCAGTCGGGGAGACCAATGAGCAGTTCTTC

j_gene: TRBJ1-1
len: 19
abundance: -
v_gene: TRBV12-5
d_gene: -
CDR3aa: CASGLELSGNSGGDTEAFF
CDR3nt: TGTGCTAGTGGTTTGGAACTTTCCGGGAACTCCGGCGGGGACACTGAAGCTTTCTTT

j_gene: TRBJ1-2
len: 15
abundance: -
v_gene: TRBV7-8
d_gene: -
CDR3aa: CASSLGTPDNYGYTF
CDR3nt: TGTGCCAGCAGCCTAGGGACCCCGGACAACTATGGCTACACCTTC

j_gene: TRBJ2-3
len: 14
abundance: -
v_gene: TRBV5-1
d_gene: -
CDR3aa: CASSVTRAGDTQYF
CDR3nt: TGCGCCAGCAGCGTGACTAGGGCGGGAGATACGCAGTATTTT

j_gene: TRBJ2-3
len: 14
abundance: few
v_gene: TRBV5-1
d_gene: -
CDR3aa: CASSLGTQTDTQYF
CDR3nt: TGCGCCAGCAGCCTTGGGACCCAAACAGATACGCAGTATTTT

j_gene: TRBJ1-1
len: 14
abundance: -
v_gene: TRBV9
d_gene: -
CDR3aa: CASSVAPEHTEAFF
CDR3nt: TGTGCCAGCAGCGTAGCTCCGGAGCACACTGAAGCTTTCTTT

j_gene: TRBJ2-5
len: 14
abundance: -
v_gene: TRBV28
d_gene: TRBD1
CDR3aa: CASSLGDSQETQYF
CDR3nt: TGTGCCAGCAGTTTAGGGGACAGCCAAGAGACCCAGTACTTC

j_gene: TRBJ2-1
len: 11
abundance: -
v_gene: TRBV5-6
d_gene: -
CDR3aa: CASSFTGEQFF
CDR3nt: TGTGCCAGCAGCTTCACCGGAGAGCAGTTCTTC

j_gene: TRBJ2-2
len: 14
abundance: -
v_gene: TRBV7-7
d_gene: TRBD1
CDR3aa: CASSSGQGSGELFF
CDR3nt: TGTGCTAGCAGCTCAGGACAGGGGAGCGGGGAGCTGTTTTTT

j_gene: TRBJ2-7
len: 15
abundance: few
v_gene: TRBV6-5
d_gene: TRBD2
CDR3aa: CASSRTSGTSYEQYF
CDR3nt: TGTGCCAGCAGCCGGACTAGCGGGACCTCCTACGAGCAGTACTTC

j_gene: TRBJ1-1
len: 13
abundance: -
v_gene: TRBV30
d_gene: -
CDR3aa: CAWSEVGGTEAFF
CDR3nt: TGTGCCTGGAGTGAAGTGGGAGGGACTGAAGCTTTCTTT

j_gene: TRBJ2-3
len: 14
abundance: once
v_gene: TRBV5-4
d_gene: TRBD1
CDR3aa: CASSPGGHTDTQYF
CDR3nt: TGTGCCAGCAGCCCAGGGGGTCACACAGATACGCAGTATTTT

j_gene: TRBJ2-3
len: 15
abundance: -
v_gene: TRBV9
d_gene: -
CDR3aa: CASSQQEGGTDTQYF
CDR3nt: TGTGCCAGCAGCCAGCAAGAAGGGGGCACAGATACGCAGTATTTT

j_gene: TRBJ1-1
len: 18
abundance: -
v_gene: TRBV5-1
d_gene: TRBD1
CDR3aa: CASSGFSQGARGNTEAFF
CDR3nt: TGCGCCAGCAGCGGCTTCTCCCAGGGGGCTAGGGGGAACACTGAAGCTTTCTTT

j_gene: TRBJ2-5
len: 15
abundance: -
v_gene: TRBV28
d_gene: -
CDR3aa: CASSLGAIDQETQYF
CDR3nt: TGTGCCAGCAGTTTGGGAGCGATAGACCAAGAGACCCAGTACTTC

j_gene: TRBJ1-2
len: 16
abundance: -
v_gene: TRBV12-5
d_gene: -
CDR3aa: CASGYWVQGKTYGYTF
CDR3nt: TGTGCTAGTGGTTATTGGGTGCAGGGAAAGACCTATGGCTACACCTTC

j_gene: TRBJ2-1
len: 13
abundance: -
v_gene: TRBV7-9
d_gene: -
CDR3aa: CASSPDGYNEQFF
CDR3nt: TGTGCCAGCAGCCCCGACGGATACAATGAGCAGTTCTTC

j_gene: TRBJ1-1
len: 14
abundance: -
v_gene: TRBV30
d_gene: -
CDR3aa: CASQGSGLMGEAFF
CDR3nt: TGTGCCTCCCAGGGGTCTGGTTTAATGGGTGAAGCTTTCTTT

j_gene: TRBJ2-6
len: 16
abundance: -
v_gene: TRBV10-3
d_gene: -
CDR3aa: CAISEGQFSGANVLTF
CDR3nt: TGTGCCATCAGTGAGGGACAGTTCTCTGGGGCCAACGTCCTGACTTTC

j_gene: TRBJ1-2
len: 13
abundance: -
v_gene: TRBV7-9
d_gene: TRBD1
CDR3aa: CASSSTGVRGYTF
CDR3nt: TGTGCCAGCAGCTCAACAGGGGTAAGAGGCTACACCTTC

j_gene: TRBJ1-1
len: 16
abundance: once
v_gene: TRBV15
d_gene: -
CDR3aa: CATSSRGLGRIPEAFF
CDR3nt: TGTGCCACCAGCAGTAGGGGATTGGGCAGAATACCAGAAGCTTTCTTT

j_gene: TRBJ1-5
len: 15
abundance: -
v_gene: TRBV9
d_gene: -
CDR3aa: CASSVGPGTNQPQHF
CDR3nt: TGTGCCAGCAGCGTAGGTCCGGGGACGAATCAGCCCCAGCATTTT

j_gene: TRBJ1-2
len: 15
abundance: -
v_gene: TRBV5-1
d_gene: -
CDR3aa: CASSLDTQPYYGYTF
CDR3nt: TGCGCCAGCAGCTTGGACACTCAACCCTACTATGGCTACACCTTC

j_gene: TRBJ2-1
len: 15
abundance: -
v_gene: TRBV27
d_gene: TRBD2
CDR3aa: CASSLDLAGLRGQFF
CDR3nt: TGTGCCAGCAGTTTAGACCTAGCGGGATTACGGGGGCAGTTCTTC

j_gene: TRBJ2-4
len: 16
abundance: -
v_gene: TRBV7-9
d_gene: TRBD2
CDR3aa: CASSSRGGRTKNIQYF
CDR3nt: TGTGCCAGCAGCTCCCGGGGGGGAAGAACCAAAAACATTCAGTACTTC

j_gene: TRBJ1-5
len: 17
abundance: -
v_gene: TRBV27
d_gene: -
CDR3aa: CASSREGAGSFDQPQHF
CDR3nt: TGTGCCAGCAGTCGGGAGGGTGCAGGATCCTTCGATCAGCCCCAGCATTTT

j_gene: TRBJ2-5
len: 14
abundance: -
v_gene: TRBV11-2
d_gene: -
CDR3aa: CASSLATRWETQYF
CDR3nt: TGTGCCAGCAGCTTAGCGACTAGGTGGGAGACCCAGTACTTC

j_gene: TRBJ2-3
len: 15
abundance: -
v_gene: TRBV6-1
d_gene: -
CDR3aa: CASSEFWVRTDTQYF
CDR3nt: TGTGCCAGCAGTGAATTCTGGGTCCGCACAGATACGCAGTATTTT

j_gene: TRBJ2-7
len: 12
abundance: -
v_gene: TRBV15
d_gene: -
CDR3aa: CATSREGKGQYF
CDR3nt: TGTGCCACCAGCAGAGAGGGAAAGGGGCAGTACTTC